The 3 T cell receptor beta chains listed next were all sequenced from one sample in a study of T cells in Graves' hyperthyroidism and ophthalmopathy. TCR beta CDR3 regions were amplified from RNA transcripts. First-round RT-PCR with HTBI primers amplified the TCR CDR3 region. One entry per CDR3 protein, called by TCRdb with MiXCR from the multiplex PCR reads. The sample has over 700,000 distinct CDR3 sequences, around 40% seen once. What was sequenced was blood. The receptor set was obtained from a woman aged 35 to 49 with Graves' hyperthyroidism.

This chain joins TRBV7-2 and TRBJ1-3; a possible D gene is TRBD1 (5 bases). The V gene's germline CDR1 is SGHTA and CDR2 FQGNSA. The germline V and J ends were trimmed by 5 bases and 4 bases, with 21 bases remaining between them. The CDR3 spans 17 residues. CDR3 residues: CASSQDRAAGDGNTIYF. CDR3 DNA: TGTGCCAGCAGCCAAGATAGGGCAGCGGGGGACGGAAACACCATATATTTT.

In the case of this clonotype: With a much larger clone just one base away, this may be a read error. V gene TRBV7-9 combines with J gene TRBJ1-5, with unresolved D. CDR3 length equals 15 residues. The V gene's germline CDR1 is SEHNR and CDR2 FQNEAQ (reference sequence). CDR3 region: CASSLVASGNRPQHF. In nucleotides, the CDR3 is TGTGCCAGCAGCTTAGTAGCGTCAGGCAATCGGCCCCAGCATTTT.

This clonotype was detected ten times or more. The chain uses TRBV7-9 and TRBJ1-1; 9 bases align to TRBD1. In germline, CDR1 is SEHNR, CDR2 FQNEAQ (reference sequence). The CDR3 length is 16 residues. Trimming at V came to 4 bases and at J to 0 bases, leaving 6 bases not matched to a gene. The CDR3 DNA reads as TGTGCCAGCAGCTCCGGACAGGGGAGTATGAACACTGAAGCTTTCTTT. Its translation is CASSSGQGSMNTEAFF.